The rows below give T cell receptor beta chains drawn from one sample of a study of T cells in tumors after PD-1 blockade. Method: immunoSEQ multiplex PCR; TCRdb's copy keeps in-frame clones and lacks some. The data contain about 14,000 clones, roughly 82% of them singletons. This material consisted of PBMCs, taken after anti-PD-1 treatment. These receptors came from a human donor with basal cell carcinoma. The CDR3 runs from the conserved cysteine through the conserved F or W. A D gene is named only where the DNA matches it firmly. The listing skips clone size in some rows; elsewhere it reads once, few, many or a size class.

d_gene: NA; v_gene: TRBV12-5; abundance: NA; j_gene: TRBJ2-1; CDR3aa: CASGLVPQGILF; CDR3nt: TGTGCTAGTGGTTTGGTACCCCAGGGTATTCTCTTC
d_gene: NA; v_gene: TRBV7-9; abundance: NA; j_gene: TRBJ2-2; CDR3aa: CASSLMTANTGELFF; CDR3nt: TGTGCCAGCAGCTTAATGACAGCGAACACCGGGGAGCTGTTTTTT
d_gene: NA; v_gene: TRBV19; abundance: NA; j_gene: TRBJ2-2; CDR3aa: CASSIGAMNTGELFF; CDR3nt: TGTGCCAGTAGTATAGGGGCTATGAACACCGGGGAGCTGTTTTTT
d_gene: TRBD1; v_gene: TRBV29-1; abundance: few; j_gene: TRBJ1-1; CDR3aa: CSVRQGLAEAFF; CDR3nt: TGCAGCGTCCGACAGGGACTTGCTGAAGCTTTCTTT
d_gene: NA; v_gene: TRBV5-6; abundance: NA; j_gene: TRBJ1-1; CDR3aa: CASSPSGREAFF; CDR3nt: TGTGCCAGCAGCCCGTCCGGGAGGGAAGCTTTCTTT
d_gene: NA; v_gene: TRBV28; abundance: NA; j_gene: TRBJ2-7; CDR3aa: CASKGGDFSYEQYF; CDR3nt: TGTGCCAGCAAGGGGGGGGATTTCTCCTACGAGCAGTACTTC
d_gene: NA; v_gene: TRBV11-3; abundance: NA; j_gene: TRBJ1-1; CDR3aa: CASSLGDSNTEAFF; CDR3nt: TGTGCCAGCAGCTTAGGGGACTCCAACACTGAAGCTTTCTTT
d_gene: TRBD1; v_gene: TRBV5-6; abundance: NA; j_gene: TRBJ1-2; CDR3aa: CASRPKGAANYGYTF; CDR3nt: TGTGCCAGCAGACCCAAGGGGGCCGCTAACTATGGCTACACCTTC
d_gene: NA; v_gene: TRBV5-5; abundance: once; j_gene: TRBJ2-7; CDR3aa: CASSLQGYEQYF; CDR3nt: TGTGCCAGCAGCTTACAGGGCTACGAGCAGTACTTC
d_gene: NA; v_gene: TRBV6-2/TRBV6-3; abundance: NA; j_gene: TRBJ1-1; CDR3aa: CASSYSLLPREGLNTEAFF; CDR3nt: TGTGCCAGCAGTTACTCCTTGCTTCCTCGTGAGGGCCTGAACACTGAAGCTTTCTTT
d_gene: NA; v_gene: TRBV9; abundance: NA; j_gene: TRBJ2-5; CDR3aa: CASSVEGRGAQYF; CDR3nt: TGTGCCAGCAGCGTAGAAGGGCGAGGGGCCCAGTACTTC
d_gene: NA; v_gene: TRBV7-2; abundance: NA; j_gene: TRBJ1-5; CDR3aa: CASSLSFWRYSNQPQHF; CDR3nt: TGTGCCAGCAGCTTAAGTTTTTGGCGGTATAGCAATCAGCCCCAGCATTTT
d_gene: TRBD1; v_gene: TRBV14; abundance: NA; j_gene: TRBJ2-1; CDR3aa: CASSQWTGEGEQFF; CDR3nt: TGTGCCAGCAGCCAATGGACAGGGGAAGGTGAGCAGTTCTTC
d_gene: NA; v_gene: TRBV10-3; abundance: NA; j_gene: TRBJ2-2; CDR3aa: CAISESGFANTGELFF; CDR3nt: TGTGCCATCAGTGAGTCGGGGTTCGCGAACACCGGGGAGCTGTTTTTT
d_gene: NA; v_gene: TRBV12-3/TRBV12-4; abundance: NA; j_gene: TRBJ1-4; CDR3aa: CASSSLGVEKLFF; CDR3nt: TGTGCCAGCAGTTCGCTCGGGGTTGAAAAACTGTTTTTT
d_gene: NA; v_gene: TRBV6-5; abundance: few; j_gene: TRBJ1-2; CDR3aa: CASSYSGRGYYGYTF; CDR3nt: TGTGCCAGCAGTTACTCGGGGCGGGGGTACTATGGCTACACCTTC
d_gene: NA; v_gene: TRBV3-1/TRBV3-2; abundance: NA; j_gene: TRBJ1-1; CDR3aa: CASRQGFGTEAFF; CDR3nt: TGTGCCAGCAGACAGGGTTTCGGAACTGAAGCTTTCTTT
d_gene: NA; v_gene: TRBV28; abundance: few; j_gene: TRBJ1-1; CDR3aa: CASNRFAGDEAFF; CDR3nt: TGTGCCAGCAACCGCTTTGCCGGGGATGAAGCTTTCTTT
d_gene: NA; v_gene: TRBV21-1; abundance: NA; j_gene: TRBJ1-5; CDR3aa: CASSIQERGRQPQHF; CDR3nt: TGTGCCAGCAGCATTCAGGAGAGGGGCCGCCAGCCCCAGCATTTT
d_gene: NA; v_gene: TRBV28; abundance: NA; j_gene: TRBJ1-2; CDR3aa: CASSLGSYGYTF; CDR3nt: TGTGCCAGCAGTTTGGGGAGCTATGGCTACACCTTC
d_gene: TRBD1; v_gene: TRBV28; abundance: NA; j_gene: TRBJ1-1; CDR3aa: CASRSGTENTEAFF; CDR3nt: TGTGCCAGCAGATCCGGGACAGAGAACACTGAAGCTTTCTTT
d_gene: TRBD1; v_gene: TRBV6-5; abundance: NA; j_gene: TRBJ1-2; CDR3aa: CATAPRTGGYGYTF; CDR3nt: TGTGCCACCGCTCCACGGACAGGGGGCTATGGCTACACCTTC
d_gene: NA; v_gene: TRBV5-6; abundance: NA; j_gene: TRBJ1-5; CDR3aa: CASSGGQINQPQHF; CDR3nt: TGTGCCAGCAGCGGAGGACAGATCAATCAGCCCCAGCATTTT
d_gene: NA; v_gene: TRBV19; abundance: NA; j_gene: TRBJ1-4; CDR3aa: CASAQTGIGNTNEKLFF; CDR3nt: TGTGCCAGTGCCCAAACAGGGATCGGCAACACTAATGAAAAACTGTTTTTT
d_gene: NA; v_gene: TRBV6-4; abundance: NA; j_gene: TRBJ2-2; CDR3aa: CASPVIGELFF; CDR3nt: TGTGCCAGCCCCGTGATCGGGGAGCTGTTTTTT
d_gene: TRBD2; v_gene: TRBV27; abundance: NA; j_gene: TRBJ2-2; CDR3aa: CAPSRSAGGGTGELFF; CDR3nt: TGTGCCCCCAGTAGGAGCGCGGGGGGGGGTACCGGGGAGCTGTTTTTT
d_gene: TRBD2; v_gene: TRBV4-1; abundance: NA; j_gene: TRBJ2-5; CDR3aa: CASSLREGREETQYF; CDR3nt: TGCGCCAGCAGCCTGCGGGAGGGCCGGGAAGAGACCCAGTACTTC
d_gene: NA; v_gene: TRBV3-1/TRBV3-2; abundance: NA; j_gene: TRBJ2-1; CDR3aa: CASSQAPWIPYNEQFF; CDR3nt: TGTGCCAGCAGCCAAGCCCCTTGGATTCCATACAATGAGCAGTTCTTC
d_gene: TRBD1; v_gene: TRBV6-5; abundance: NA; j_gene: TRBJ1-3; CDR3aa: CASSFWDSSGNTIYF; CDR3nt: TGTGCCAGCAGTTTCTGGGACAGCTCTGGAAACACCATATATTTT
d_gene: NA; v_gene: TRBV18; abundance: NA; j_gene: TRBJ1-5; CDR3aa: CASSSGTGNQPQHF; CDR3nt: TGTGCCAGCTCATCCGGGACGGGAAATCAGCCCCAGCATTTT
d_gene: TRBD1; v_gene: TRBV6-5; abundance: NA; j_gene: TRBJ2-1; CDR3aa: CASRTGTGEQFF; CDR3nt: TGTGCCAGCAGAACCGGGACAGGGGAGCAGTTCTTC
d_gene: NA; v_gene: TRBV12-3/TRBV12-4; abundance: few; j_gene: TRBJ1-1; CDR3aa: CASSSGTPEAFF; CDR3nt: TGTGCCAGCAGTTCCGGGACACCTGAAGCTTTCTTT
d_gene: NA; v_gene: TRBV10-1; abundance: large; j_gene: TRBJ2-7; CDR3aa: CASSGMEGGNEQYF; CDR3nt: TGCGCCAGCAGCGGGATGGAGGGGGGAAACGAGCAGTACTTC
d_gene: NA; v_gene: TRBV6-6; abundance: NA; j_gene: TRBJ2-3; CDR3aa: CASSYGQSTDTQYF; CDR3nt: TGTGCCAGCAGTTACGGGCAGAGCACAGATACGCAGTATTTT
d_gene: NA; v_gene: TRBV2; abundance: NA; j_gene: TRBJ1-1; CDR3aa: CASSDRAPLWTEAFF; CDR3nt: TGTGCCAGCAGTGACAGGGCCCCTCTTTGGACTGAAGCTTTCTTT
d_gene: NA; v_gene: TRBV6-5; abundance: NA; j_gene: TRBJ1-1; CDR3aa: CASSYSSGLMNTEAFF; CDR3nt: TGTGCCAGCAGTTACTCCTCAGGCCTGATGAACACTGAAGCTTTCTTT
d_gene: TRBD2; v_gene: TRBV6-5; abundance: few; j_gene: TRBJ2-1; CDR3aa: CASSSLAGGSYNEQFF; CDR3nt: TGTGCCAGCAGTTCCCTAGCGGGAGGGAGCTACAATGAGCAGTTCTTC
d_gene: NA; v_gene: TRBV5-6; abundance: NA; j_gene: TRBJ1-1; CDR3aa: CASSLGRRGTEAFF; CDR3nt: TGTGCCAGCAGCTTGGGGCGAAGGGGCACTGAAGCTTTCTTT
d_gene: NA; v_gene: TRBV10-2; abundance: NA; j_gene: TRBJ2-3; CDR3aa: CASSESRTDTQYF; CDR3nt: TGCGCCAGCAGTGAGTCCCGCACAGATACGCAGTATTTT
d_gene: NA; v_gene: TRBV19; abundance: few; j_gene: TRBJ1-4; CDR3aa: CASQPGQGGNEKLFF; CDR3nt: TGTGCCAGTCAACCCGGGCAGGGTGGGAATGAAAAACTGTTTTTT
d_gene: NA; v_gene: TRBV7-2; abundance: NA; j_gene: TRBJ1-3; CDR3aa: CASSRAWARENTIYF; CDR3nt: TGTGCCAGCAGCCGCGCATGGGCGCGGGAAAACACCATATATTTT
d_gene: NA; v_gene: TRBV5-1; abundance: NA; j_gene: TRBJ2-7; CDR3aa: CASSPGSLSYEQYF; CDR3nt: TGCGCCAGCAGCCCAGGGTCTCTCTCCTACGAGCAGTACTTC
d_gene: NA; v_gene: TRBV19; abundance: NA; j_gene: TRBJ1-2; CDR3aa: CASRHDYGYTF; CDR3nt: TGTGCCAGTAGACACGACTATGGCTACACCTTC
d_gene: TRBD1; v_gene: TRBV29-1; abundance: NA; j_gene: TRBJ1-6; CDR3aa: CSVAGTVDSPLHF; CDR3nt: TGCAGCGTAGCCGGGACAGTGGATTCACCCCTCCACTTT
d_gene: TRBD1; v_gene: TRBV5-1; abundance: NA; j_gene: TRBJ2-7; CDR3aa: CASSPPMGQGKEQYF; CDR3nt: TGCGCCAGCAGCCCGCCTATGGGACAGGGTAAGGAGCAGTACTTC
d_gene: NA; v_gene: TRBV5-1; abundance: NA; j_gene: TRBJ1-2; CDR3aa: CASSFTAGTSNYGYTF; CDR3nt: TGCGCCAGCAGCTTCACGGCCGGGACATCGAACTATGGCTACACCTTC
d_gene: NA; v_gene: TRBV5-8; abundance: NA; j_gene: TRBJ1-5; CDR3aa: CASSFQGYSNQPQHF; CDR3nt: TGTGCCAGCAGCTTTCAGGGGTATAGCAATCAGCCCCAGCATTTT
d_gene: NA; v_gene: TRBV24-1; abundance: NA; j_gene: TRBJ1-1; CDR3aa: CATSDSIQANTEAFF; CDR3nt: TGTGCCACCAGTGATTCCATACAGGCGAACACTGAAGCTTTCTTT
d_gene: NA; v_gene: TRBV4-2; abundance: NA; j_gene: TRBJ2-6; CDR3aa: CASSQATGGLAGSGANVLTF; CDR3nt: TGTGCCAGCAGCCAAGCAACAGGAGGTCTCGCAGGATCTGGGGCCAACGTCCTGACTTTC
d_gene: TRBD2; v_gene: TRBV7-2; abundance: NA; j_gene: TRBJ2-4; CDR3aa: CASSPGEGRGIQYF; CDR3nt: TGTGCCAGCAGCCCCGGCGAGGGGAGGGGCATTCAGTACTTC
d_gene: NA; v_gene: TRBV29-1; abundance: NA; j_gene: TRBJ2-3; CDR3aa: CSVVPFDTPSDTQYF; CDR3nt: TGCAGCGTTGTGCCCTTCGACACCCCTTCAGATACGCAGTATTTT
d_gene: TRBD1; v_gene: TRBV5-1; abundance: NA; j_gene: TRBJ1-4; CDR3aa: CASSLGTGGWEKLFF; CDR3nt: TGCGCCAGCAGCTTGGGCACAGGGGGCTGGGAAAAACTGTTTTTT
d_gene: TRBD2; v_gene: TRBV14; abundance: NA; j_gene: TRBJ2-1; CDR3aa: CASSPMTSGRAFIYNEQFF; CDR3nt: TGTGCCAGCAGCCCTATGACTAGCGGGAGGGCCTTCATATACAATGAGCAGTTCTTC
d_gene: TRBD1; v_gene: TRBV5-1; abundance: NA; j_gene: TRBJ1-3; CDR3aa: CASSQGSSSGNTIYF; CDR3nt: TGCGCCAGCTCACAGGGGTCCTCCTCTGGAAACACCATATATTTT